These 3 T cell receptor beta chains were sequenced from one sample in a study of CXCR3-negative and CXCR3-positive naive CD8 T cells. The libraries of TRB cDNA were constructed through 5' RACE using UMI labels. From its re-call of the 5' RACE reads, TCRdb lists each CDR3 protein once, without DNA. The sample data list some 38,000 distinct CDR3 sequences. The material sequenced was memory CD8+ T cells from blood. These receptors were obtained from a human donor in good health. Some clones in this sample may be carry-over from other donors' samples.

This chain joins TRBV4-3 and TRBJ2-5; TCRdb selects TRBD2, and the lack of DNA leaves this call unchecked. This CDR3 is built from 18 residues. The germline V gene has CDR1 LGHNA and CDR2 YSLEER. This chain's CDR3 is CASSQDLGARALQETQYF.

The chain carries TRBV7-6 and TRBJ2-7. This CDR3 contains 13 residues. CDR1 is SGHVS and CDR2 is FNYEAQ in the germline V gene. Here the CDR3 reads CASAHAGAYEQYF.

This chain connects TRBV27 to TRBJ2-1. CDR1 MNHEY and CDR2 SMNVEV come from the germline V gene (reference sequence). The CDR3 spans 15 residues. CDR3 region: CASSLSLGKYNEQFF.